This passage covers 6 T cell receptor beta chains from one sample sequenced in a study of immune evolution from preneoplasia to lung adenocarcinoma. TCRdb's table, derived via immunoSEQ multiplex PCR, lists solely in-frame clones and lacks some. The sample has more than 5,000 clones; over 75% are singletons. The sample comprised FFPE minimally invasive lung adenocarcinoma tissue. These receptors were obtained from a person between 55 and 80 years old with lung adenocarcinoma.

CDR3 loop: CASFRGINQPQHF. In nucleotides, the CDR3 is TGTGCCAGCTTCAGGGGGATCAATCAGCCCCAGCATTTT. The chain joins TRBV28 to TRBJ1-5; TRBD1 agrees at 7 bases. Germline CDR1 reads MDHEN; CDR2 reads SYDVKM. This CDR3 is built from 13 residues. V was pared by 8 bases and J by 3 bases, with 4 bases of the junction left unmatched.

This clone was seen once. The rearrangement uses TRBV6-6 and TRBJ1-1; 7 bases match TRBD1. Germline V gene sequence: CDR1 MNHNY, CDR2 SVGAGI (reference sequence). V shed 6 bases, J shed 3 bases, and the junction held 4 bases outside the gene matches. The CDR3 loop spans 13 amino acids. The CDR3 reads CASSPQGYTEAFF. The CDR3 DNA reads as TGTGCCAGCAGCCCACAGGGGTACACTGAAGCTTTCTTT.

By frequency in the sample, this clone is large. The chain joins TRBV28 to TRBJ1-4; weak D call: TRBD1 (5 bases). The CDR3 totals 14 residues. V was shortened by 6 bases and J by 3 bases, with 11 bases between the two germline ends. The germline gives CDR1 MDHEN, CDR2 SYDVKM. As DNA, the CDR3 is TGTGCCAGCAGGATCCAGGGCGCTAATGAAAAACTGTTTTTT. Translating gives CASRIQGANEKLFF.

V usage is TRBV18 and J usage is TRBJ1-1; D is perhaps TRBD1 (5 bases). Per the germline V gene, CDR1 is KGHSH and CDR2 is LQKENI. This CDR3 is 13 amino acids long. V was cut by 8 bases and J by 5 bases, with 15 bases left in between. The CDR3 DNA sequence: TGTGCCAGCACCCGAGGGGTCCGGACTGAAGCTTTCTTT. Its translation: CASTRGVRTEAFF.

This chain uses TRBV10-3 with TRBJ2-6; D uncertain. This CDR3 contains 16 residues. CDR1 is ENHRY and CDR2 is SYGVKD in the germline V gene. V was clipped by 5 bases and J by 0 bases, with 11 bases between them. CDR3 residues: CAISSSGSSGANVLTF. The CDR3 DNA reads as TGTGCCATCAGTTCATCAGGTTCCTCTGGGGCCAACGTCCTGACTTTC.

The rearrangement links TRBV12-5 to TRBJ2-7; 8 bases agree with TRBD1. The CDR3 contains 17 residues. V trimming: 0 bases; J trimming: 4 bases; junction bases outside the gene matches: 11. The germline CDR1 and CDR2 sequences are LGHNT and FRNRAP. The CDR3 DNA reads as TGTGCTAGTGGTTTGGTAAGGGGGCAGGGGGCGAAGTACGAGCAGTACTTC. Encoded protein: CASGLVRGQGAKYEQYF.